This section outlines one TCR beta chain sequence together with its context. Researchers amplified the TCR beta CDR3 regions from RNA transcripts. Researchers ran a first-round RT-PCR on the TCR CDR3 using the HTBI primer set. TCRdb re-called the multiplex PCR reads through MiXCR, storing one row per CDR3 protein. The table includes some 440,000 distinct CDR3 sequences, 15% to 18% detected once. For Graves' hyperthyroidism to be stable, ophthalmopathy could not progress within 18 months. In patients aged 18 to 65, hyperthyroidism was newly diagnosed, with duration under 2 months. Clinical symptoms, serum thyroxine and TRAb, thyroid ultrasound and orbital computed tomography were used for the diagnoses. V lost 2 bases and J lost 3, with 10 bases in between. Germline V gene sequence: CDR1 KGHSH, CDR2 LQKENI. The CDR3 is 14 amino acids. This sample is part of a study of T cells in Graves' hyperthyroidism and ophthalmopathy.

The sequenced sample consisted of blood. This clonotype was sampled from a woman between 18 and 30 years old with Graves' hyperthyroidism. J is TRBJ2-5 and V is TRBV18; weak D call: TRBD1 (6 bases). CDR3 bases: TGTGCCAGCTCACCAGGGCGACAGGAAGAGACCCAGTACTTC. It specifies CASSPGRQEETQYF.